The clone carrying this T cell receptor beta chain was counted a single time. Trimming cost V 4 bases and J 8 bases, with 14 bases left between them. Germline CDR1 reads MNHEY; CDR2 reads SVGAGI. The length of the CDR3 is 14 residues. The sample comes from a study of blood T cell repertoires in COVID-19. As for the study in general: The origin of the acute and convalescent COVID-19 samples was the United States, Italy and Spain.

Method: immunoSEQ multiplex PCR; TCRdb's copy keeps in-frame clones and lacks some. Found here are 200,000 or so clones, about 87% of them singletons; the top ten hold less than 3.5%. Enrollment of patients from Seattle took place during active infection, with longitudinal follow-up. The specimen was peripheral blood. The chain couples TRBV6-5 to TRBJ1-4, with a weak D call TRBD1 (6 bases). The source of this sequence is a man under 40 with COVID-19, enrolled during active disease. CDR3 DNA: TGTGCCAGCAGTTTGAACAGGGCCGGAGAAAAACTGTTTTTT. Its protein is CASSLNRAGEKLFF.